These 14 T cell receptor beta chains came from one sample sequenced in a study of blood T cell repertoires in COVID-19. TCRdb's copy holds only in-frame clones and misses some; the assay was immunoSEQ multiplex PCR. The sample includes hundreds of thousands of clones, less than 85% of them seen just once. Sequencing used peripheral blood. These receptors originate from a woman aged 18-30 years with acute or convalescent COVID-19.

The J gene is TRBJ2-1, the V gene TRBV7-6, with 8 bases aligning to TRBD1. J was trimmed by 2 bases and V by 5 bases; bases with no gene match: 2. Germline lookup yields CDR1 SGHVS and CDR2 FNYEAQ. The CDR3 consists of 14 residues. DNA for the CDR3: TGTGCCAGCAGCCCGGGACAGGCCTACAATGAGCAGTTCTTC. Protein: CASSPGQAYNEQFF.

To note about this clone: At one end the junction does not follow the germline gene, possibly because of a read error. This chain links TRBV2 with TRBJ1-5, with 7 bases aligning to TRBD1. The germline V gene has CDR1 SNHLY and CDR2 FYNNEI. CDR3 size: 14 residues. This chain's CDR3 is CASSEDRADQPQHF. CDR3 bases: TGTGCCAGCAGCGAAGACAGGGCAGATCAGCCCCAGCATTTT.

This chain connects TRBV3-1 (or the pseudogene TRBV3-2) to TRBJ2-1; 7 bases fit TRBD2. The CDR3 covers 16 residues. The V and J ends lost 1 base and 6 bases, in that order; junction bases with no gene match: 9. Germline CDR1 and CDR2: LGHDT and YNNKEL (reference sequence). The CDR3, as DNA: TGTGCCAGCAGCCAAGTAACGAGCGGGATTATCAATGAGCAGTTCTTC. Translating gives CASSQVTSGIINEQFF.

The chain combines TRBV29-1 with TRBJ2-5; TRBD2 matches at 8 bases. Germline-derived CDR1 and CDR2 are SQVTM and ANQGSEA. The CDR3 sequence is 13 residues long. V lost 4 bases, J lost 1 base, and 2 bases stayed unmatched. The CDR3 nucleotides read TGCAGCGTTGGGCGGGGGGTCCAAGAGACCCAGTACTTC. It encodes CSVGRGVQETQYF.

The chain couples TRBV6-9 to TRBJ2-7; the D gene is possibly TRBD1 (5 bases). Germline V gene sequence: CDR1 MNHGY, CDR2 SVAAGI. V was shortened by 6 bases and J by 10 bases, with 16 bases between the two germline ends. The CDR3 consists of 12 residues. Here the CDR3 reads CASRPDRHLQYF. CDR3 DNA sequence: TGTGCCAGCAGACCCGACAGACACCTCCAGTACTTC.

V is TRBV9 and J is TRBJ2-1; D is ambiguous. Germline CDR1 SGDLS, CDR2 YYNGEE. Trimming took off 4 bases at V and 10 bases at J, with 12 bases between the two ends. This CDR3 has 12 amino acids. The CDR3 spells CASSPFNGEQFF. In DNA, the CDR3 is TGTGCCAGCAGCCCCTTCAATGGCGAGCAGTTCTTC.

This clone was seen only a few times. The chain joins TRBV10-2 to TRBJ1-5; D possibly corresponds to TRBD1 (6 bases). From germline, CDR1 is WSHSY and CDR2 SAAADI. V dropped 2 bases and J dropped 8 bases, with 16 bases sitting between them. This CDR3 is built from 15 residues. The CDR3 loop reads CASSEDRPGNEPQHF. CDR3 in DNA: TGCGCCAGCAGTGAGGACAGGCCAGGGAATGAGCCCCAGCATTTT.

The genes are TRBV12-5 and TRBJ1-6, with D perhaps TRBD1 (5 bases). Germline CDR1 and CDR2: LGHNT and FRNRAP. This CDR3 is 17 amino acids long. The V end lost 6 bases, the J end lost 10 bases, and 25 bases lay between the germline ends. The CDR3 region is CASGSPAGGPVESPLHF. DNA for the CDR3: TGTGCTAGTGGCTCCCCAGCGGGGGGTCCTGTAGAGTCACCCCTCCACTTT.

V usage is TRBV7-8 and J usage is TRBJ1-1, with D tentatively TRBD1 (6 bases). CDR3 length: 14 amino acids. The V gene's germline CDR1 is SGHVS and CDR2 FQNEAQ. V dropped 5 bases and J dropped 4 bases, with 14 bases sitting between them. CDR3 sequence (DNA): TGTGCCAGCAGCCCAGTGGCGGGGGCCACTGAAGCTTTCTTT. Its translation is CASSPVAGATEAFF. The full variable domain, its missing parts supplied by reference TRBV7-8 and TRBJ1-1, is GAGVSQSPRYKVAKRGQDVALRCDPISGHVSLFWYQQALGQGPEFLTYFQNEAQLDKSGLPSDRFFAERPEGSVSTLKIQRTQQEDSAVYLCASSPVAGATEAFFGQGTRLTVV.

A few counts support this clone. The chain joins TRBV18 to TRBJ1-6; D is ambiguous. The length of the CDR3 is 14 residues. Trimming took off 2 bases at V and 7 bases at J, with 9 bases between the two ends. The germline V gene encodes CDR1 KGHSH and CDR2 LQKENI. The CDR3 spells CASSPYGLNSPLHF. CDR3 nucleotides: TGTGCCAGCTCACCATATGGACTGAATTCACCCCTCCACTTT.

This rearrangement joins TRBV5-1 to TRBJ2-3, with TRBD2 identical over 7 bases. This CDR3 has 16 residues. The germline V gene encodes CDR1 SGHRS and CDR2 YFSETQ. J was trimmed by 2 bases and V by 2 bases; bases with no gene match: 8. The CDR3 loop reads CASSFLGGGLTDTQYF. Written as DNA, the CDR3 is TGCGCCAGCAGCTTCCTTGGCGGGGGACTCACAGATACGCAGTATTTT.

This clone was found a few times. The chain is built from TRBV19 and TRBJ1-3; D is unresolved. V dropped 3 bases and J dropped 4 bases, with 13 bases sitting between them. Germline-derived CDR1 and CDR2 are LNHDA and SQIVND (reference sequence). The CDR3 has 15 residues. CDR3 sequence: CASSIVQVTGNTIYF. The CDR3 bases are TGTGCCAGTAGTATTGTCCAGGTGACGGGAAACACCATATATTTT.

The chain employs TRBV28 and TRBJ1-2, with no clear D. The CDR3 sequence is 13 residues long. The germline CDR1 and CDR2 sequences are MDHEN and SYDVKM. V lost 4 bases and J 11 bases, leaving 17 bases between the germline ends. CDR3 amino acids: CASSSWGGRDYTF. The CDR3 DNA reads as TGTGCCAGCAGTTCATGGGGAGGGAGAGATTACACCTTC.

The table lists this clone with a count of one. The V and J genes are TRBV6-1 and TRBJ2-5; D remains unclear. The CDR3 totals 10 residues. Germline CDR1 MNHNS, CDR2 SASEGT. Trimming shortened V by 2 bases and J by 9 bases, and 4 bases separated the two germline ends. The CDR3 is CASSEQSQYF. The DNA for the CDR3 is TGTGCCAGCAGTGAACAGTCCCAGTACTTC.